This T cell receptor beta chain was sequenced in a study of technical replicates of blood from a handful of donors. The germline V gene has CDR1 MNHNS and CDR2 SASEGT. V was clipped by 1 base and J by 2 bases, with 8 bases between them. The CDR3 length is 14 residues. This clone was recorded once. Libraries were prepared by immunoSEQ multiplex PCR; TCRdb keeps only in-frame clonotypes and omits some of them. The sample has under 75,000 clones; about 94% are singletons. The sequence was obtained from a human donor in good health. V is TRBV6-1 and J is TRBJ2-5; perhaps TRBD1 as D (6 bases). Material for sequencing was T cells isolated from PBMCs. CDR3 nucleotides: TGTGCCAGCAGTGAAGGGACAGTTCAAGAGACCCAGTACTTC. Translating it yields CASSEGTVQETQYF.